This passage covers 19 T cell receptor beta chains from one sample sequenced in a study of Ad26.COV2.S vaccination and SARS-CoV-2 variants. Treatment here: some 19 received Ad26.COV2.S at low or high dose, single or two shots; 5 received placebo; per-sample allocation not given. Vaccine and placebo recipients were sampled on day 63 after the first injection. Assay: immunoSEQ multiplex PCR; the TCRdb copy retains only in-frame clones and omits some. The sample consists of some 640,000 clones, 89% of them appearing once. The sample in question was peripheral blood, obtained in a trial of Ad26.COV2.S vaccine versus placebo. These receptors were obtained from a person aged 18-60 years who received the Ad26.COV2.S COVID-19 vaccine or a placebo.

The chain has TRBV5-8 and TRBJ1-5; D might be TRBD1 (5 bases). Germline V gene sequence: CDR1 SGHTS, CDR2 YDEGEE. V was clipped by 4 bases and J by 1 base, with 9 bases between them. The CDR3 length is 14 residues. In DNA form, the CDR3 reads TGTGCCAGCAGCCCAGGGTACAGCAATCAGCCCCAGCATTTT. Translation gives CASSPGYSNQPQHF.

The chain links TRBV4-2 to TRBJ1-2, with TRBD1 identical over 7 bases. Germline loops: CDR1 LGHNA, CDR2 YNFKEQ. V lost 3 bases and J lost 2; bases outside the gene matches: 3. This CDR3 has 14 residues. CDR3 region: CASSHEQGNYGYTF. The DNA of the CDR3 is TGTGCCAGCAGCCACGAACAGGGGAACTATGGCTACACCTTC.

This clone was detected once. Other DNA sequences of this sample code for an identical CDR3. CDR3 residues: CASSPDGANYGYTF. DNA of the CDR3: TGCGCCAGCAGCCCGGACGGGGCGAACTATGGCTACACCTTC. The V gene is TRBV5-1, the J gene TRBJ1-2; weak D call: TRBD1 (5 bases). V lost 4 bases and J lost 2, with 12 bases in between. The length of the CDR3 is 14 residues. CDR1 and CDR2 from the germline V gene are SGHRS and YFSETQ.

V and J are TRBV20-1 and TRBJ2-7; unclear D gene. Per germline, CDR1 DFQATT and CDR2 SNEGSKA (reference sequence). The V end was cut by 3 bases, the J end by 6 bases, with 15 bases between. The CDR3 runs 13 residues. The CDR3 loop is CSASSSHGLEQYF. The CDR3 nucleotides read TGCAGTGCTAGTTCCTCCCACGGGCTCGAGCAGTACTTC.

V usage is TRBV15 and J usage is TRBJ1-5; D may be TRBD1 (5 bases). CDR1 and CDR2 from the germline V gene are LNHNV and YYDKDF (reference sequence). Trimming removed 0 bases at V and 6 bases at J, with 15 bases between. The CDR3 runs 16 residues. CDR3 protein: CATSRDLGGSGQPQHF. DNA for the CDR3: TGTGCCACCAGCAGAGATCTTGGGGGAAGCGGTCAGCCCCAGCATTTT.

The chain carries TRBV27 and TRBJ1-5; 7 bases align to TRBD1. The CDR3 covers 15 residues. CDR1 is MNHEY and CDR2 is SMNVEV in the germline V gene (reference sequence). V gave up 6 bases and J gave up 3 bases; unmatched junction bases: 8. CDR3 region: CASSLGGQINQPQHF. CDR3 nucleotide sequence: TGTGCCAGCAGCCTAGGGGGACAGATCAATCAGCCCCAGCATTTT.

CDR3 coding DNA: TGTGCCTCCAACAGGGCTCGCACTGAAGCTTTCTTT. Amino acids: CASNRARTEAFF. The chain has TRBV2 and TRBJ1-1; TRBD1 is a possible D gene (6 bases). The CDR3 loop spans 12 amino acids. Germline lookup yields CDR1 SNHLY and CDR2 FYNNEI. V lost 11 bases and J lost 4, with 14 bases in between.

The chain uses TRBV7-2 and TRBJ2-2, with 7 positions matching TRBD2. The V gene's germline CDR1 is SGHTA and CDR2 FQGNSA. Trimming cost V 5 bases and J 3 bases; bases outside gene matches: 6. The CDR3 is 15 residues long. In DNA form, the CDR3 reads TGTGCCAGCAGCGCCCGGGAGGCCTACACCGGGGAGCTGTTTTTT. Encoded protein: CASSAREAYTGELFF.

The rearrangement links TRBV18 to TRBJ1-1; the D gene is possibly TRBD1 (5 bases). The ends were cut back, 3 bases at V and 0 bases at J, with 20 bases in the middle. Germline V gene data show CDR1 as KGHSH and CDR2 as LQKENI. This CDR3 is 18 amino acids long. The CDR3 loop reads CASSPSHGTSGMNTEAFF. The CDR3 coding sequence is TGTGCCAGCTCACCTTCACATGGGACCTCCGGGATGAACACTGAAGCTTTCTTT.

This sequence joins TRBV6-5 and TRBJ1-6, with D unresolved. The germline V gene encodes CDR1 MNHEY and CDR2 SVGAGI. Trimming shortened V by 4 bases and J by 9 bases, and 16 bases separated the two germline ends. The length of the CDR3 is 15 residues. Here the CDR3 DNA reads TGTGCCAGCAGTTCCTCTCCCTCGGCGGGTTCACCCCTCCACTTT. Protein sequence: CASSSSPSAGSPLHF.

The chain employs TRBV5-1 and TRBJ1-4; 9 bases fit TRBD1. Germline CDR1 reads SGHRS; CDR2 reads YFSETQ. Trimming cost V 4 bases and J 6 bases; bases outside gene matches: 7. The CDR3 is 15 amino acids. The chain's CDR3 is CASSPQGAGHEKLFF. The CDR3 nucleotides read TGCGCCAGCAGCCCACAGGGGGCAGGGCATGAAAAACTGTTTTTT.

The J gene is TRBJ2-4, the V gene TRBV6-1; the D is unclear. The germline CDR1 and CDR2 sequences are MNHNS and SASEGT. This CDR3 has 14 residues. Trimming cost V 2 bases and J 12 bases, with 17 bases left between them. The CDR3 nucleotides read TGTGCCAGCAGTGAATATAGTTACGCGATAACTCAGTACTTC. This encodes CASSEYSYAITQYF.

The gene calls are TRBV5-1 and TRBJ2-3, with 7 bases lining up with TRBD1. Trimming took 2 bases from V and 7 from J; bases not matched to a gene: 13. The CDR3 extends over 16 amino acids. Germline CDR1 is SGHRS and CDR2 is YFSETQ. Written as DNA, the CDR3 is TGCGCCAGCAGCTTAGGCCCCACGACAGGGCTGAATACGCAGTATTTT. Translated: CASSLGPTTGLNTQYF.

The chain uses TRBV10-3 and TRBJ1-2, with TRBD1 matching 8 bases. This CDR3 is 14 amino acids long. J was trimmed by 8 bases and V by 5 bases; bases with no gene match: 10. Germline lookup yields CDR1 ENHRY and CDR2 SYGVKD. Here the CDR3 DNA reads TGTGCCATCAGTCGACGCGGACAGGGCGAAGGCTACACCTTC. Its translation is CAISRRGQGEGYTF.

This clone came up a few times. This rearrangement joins TRBV5-1 to TRBJ1-5; 7 bases line up with TRBD1. With 4 bases clipped from V and 4 bases from J, the junction kept 5 bases outside the gene matches. CDR3 size: 14 residues. CDR1 is SGHRS and CDR2 is YFSETQ in the germline V gene. The DNA for the CDR3 is TGCGCCAGCAGCACCGGGACAGTTAATCAGCCCCAGCATTTT. Translated, it gives CASSTGTVNQPQHF.

This clone was found once. The sample contains more than one DNA sequence encoding this CDR3. The chain is built from TRBV7-9 and TRBJ2-1; D is uncertain. This CDR3 contains 12 residues. Trimming took off 6 bases at V and 4 bases at J, with 7 bases between the two ends. The germline V gene has CDR1 SEHNR and CDR2 FQNEAQ (reference sequence). The CDR3 nucleotides are TGTGCCAGCAGGTCCTCTTACAATGAGCAGTTCTTC. Its protein product is CASRSSYNEQFF.

V and J are TRBV6-5 and TRBJ1-2, with a weak D call TRBD1 (5 bases). Trimming removed 10 bases from V and 6 bases from J, with 21 bases in between. The CDR3 totals 14 residues. Germline V gene lookup returns CDR1 MNHEY and CDR2 SVGAGI. The CDR3 nucleotides are TGTGCCATCAGGGTAGAGGGCGCGCACCATGGCTACACCTTC. Translating it yields CAIRVEGAHHGYTF.

V gene TRBV24-1 combines with J gene TRBJ2-1; D is unresolved. Trimming cost V 1 base and J 8 bases, with 8 bases left between them. CDR1 KGHDR and CDR2 SFDVKD come from the germline V gene. The CDR3 loop spans 13 amino acids. CDR3 protein: CATSDFPNDEQFF. The CDR3 DNA follows: TGTGCCACCAGTGATTTTCCCAACGATGAGCAGTTCTTC.

This chain uses TRBV12-5 with TRBJ2-7, with 11 nucleotides matching TRBD2. The CDR3 has 16 residues. Trimming removed 2 bases from V and 2 bases from J; junction bases left unmatched: 5. Germline V gene lookup returns CDR1 LGHNT and CDR2 FRNRAP. In DNA, the CDR3 is TGTGCTAGTGGTTTGACCACTAGCGGGAGAACCTACGAGCAGTACTTC. Translated: CASGLTTSGRTYEQYF.